The 17 T cell receptor beta chains below all came from one sample that was sequenced in a study of shared clonotypes between healthy human individuals. The assay was immunoSEQ multiplex PCR, and TCRdb's table has in-frame clones only and misses some. The repertoire holds under 600,000 clones, with approximately 95% as singletons. Sequenced: naive CD4+ T cells sorted from blood. Subset in this sample: CD45RA+ positively selected. These receptors were obtained from a woman aged 25 to 39 in good health.

The table lists this clone with a few counts. At the DNA level, this CDR3 is encoded by other sequences in the same sample as well. The rearrangement uses TRBV5-1 and TRBJ1-2; D is unclear. The CDR3 runs 12 residues. The germline V gene has CDR1 SGHRS and CDR2 YFSETQ. Trimming pared 1 base from V and 6 bases from J, leaving 7 bases between. The CDR3 DNA reads TGCGCCAGCAGCTTGAATGAGAATGGCTACACCTTC. Its translation is CASSLNENGYTF.

The chain links TRBV7-9 to TRBJ2-3; D gene ambiguous. CDR3 length equals 11 residues. The V gene lost 5 bases and the J gene lost 7 bases, with 7 bases spanning the gap. From germline, CDR1 is SEHNR and CDR2 FQNEAQ (reference sequence). Written as DNA, the CDR3 is TGTGCCAGCAGCCCCCTAAATACGCAGTATTTT. Encoded protein: CASSPLNTQYF. Looking up the rest from reference TRBV7-9 and TRBJ2-3 gives the full variable domain: DTGVSQNPRHKITKRGQNVTFRCDPISEHNRLYWYRQTLGQGPEFLTYFQNEAQLEKSRLLSDRFSAERPKGSFSTLEIQRTEQGDSAMYLCASSPLNTQYFGPGTRLTVL.

V usage is TRBV15 and J usage is TRBJ2-5; no firm D call. With 0 bases removed from V and 4 bases from J, the gap between germline ends came to 12 bases. Germline V gene sequence: CDR1 LNHNV, CDR2 YYDKDF (reference sequence). There are 15 residues in the CDR3. The CDR3 DNA is TGTGCCACCAGCAGAGATCCAGGCTCCACAGAGACCCAGTACTTC. Protein sequence: CATSRDPGSTETQYF.

DNA for the CDR3: TGTGCCAGTACACCTGGAGGGACTAGCGGCACAGATACGCAGTATTTT. Translating it yields CASTPGGTSGTDTQYF. This chain uses TRBV19 with TRBJ2-3; 10 bases fit TRBD2. Losses at the gene ends were 7 bases for V and 1 base for J; bases not matched to a gene: 8. The CDR3 runs to 16 residues. Germline lookup yields CDR1 LNHDA and CDR2 SQIVND (reference sequence).

V is TRBV4-1 and J is TRBJ2-7, with TRBD2 as a possible D gene (7 bases). The germline gives CDR1 MGHRA, CDR2 YSYEKL. V gave up 1 base and J gave up 4 bases, with 26 bases separating them. The CDR3 length is 19 residues. The CDR3 reads CASSQGGAHITREDYEQYF. The CDR3, as DNA: TGCGCCAGCAGCCAAGGGGGGGCACACATTACACGGGAGGATTACGAGCAGTACTTC.

The chain couples TRBV28 to TRBJ2-7; D is unclear. Germline V gives CDR1 MDHEN, CDR2 SYDVKM. The length of the CDR3 is 13 residues. V was trimmed by 6 bases and J by 2 bases, leaving 11 bases between them. This CDR3 reads CASSRGGTYEQYF. In nucleotides, the CDR3 is TGTGCCAGCAGCAGAGGTGGAACCTACGAGCAGTACTTC.

This chain connects TRBV5-6 to TRBJ2-5; D gene ambiguous. The DNA end favors TRBJ2-7, so the J call may be wrong. CDR3 size: 14 residues. CDR1 is SGHDT, CDR2 YYEEEE, per germline. The CDR3 bases are TGTGCCAGCAGCTTGTCTGGGTACTCCTACGAGCAGTACTTC. Protein: CASSLSGYSYEQYF.

V gene TRBV23-1 combines with J gene TRBJ1-1; D is possibly TRBD1 (6 bases). TRBV23-1 counts as an open reading frame of uncertain function. V lost 2 bases and J lost 2, with 12 bases in between. This CDR3 has 15 residues. As DNA, the CDR3 is TGCGCCAGCAGTCAACATACAGGGATAAACACTGAAGCTTTCTTT. Encoded protein: CASSQHTGINTEAFF.

This sequence joins TRBV4-2 and TRBJ2-3; maybe TRBD1 (6 bases). The CDR3 runs 16 residues. Germline V gene data show CDR1 as LGHNA and CDR2 as YNFKEQ. Trimming took off 7 bases at V and 2 bases at J, with 19 bases between the two ends. The CDR3 region is CASTREIGGNTDTQYF. CDR3 coding DNA: TGTGCCAGCACGAGGGAGATAGGGGGTAACACAGATACGCAGTATTTT.

The chain combines TRBV6-5 with TRBJ1-2; the D gene is possibly TRBD1 (5 bases). This CDR3 is 13 amino acids long. Per the germline V gene, CDR1 is MNHEY and CDR2 is SVGAGI. V was trimmed by 5 bases and J by 3 bases, leaving 10 bases between them. The CDR3 here is CASSMTEYYGYTF. The CDR3, as DNA: TGTGCCAGCAGTATGACAGAGTACTATGGCTACACCTTC.

The sample holds one count of this clone. V and J are TRBV28 and TRBJ2-3; weak D call: TRBD1 (6 bases). CDR1 is MDHEN and CDR2 is SYDVKM in the germline V gene. CDR3 length: 16 amino acids. V was pared by 5 bases and J by 2 bases, with 17 bases between. The DNA for the CDR3 is TGTGCCAGCAGTGACCTACAGGGAGCCCCCACAGATACGCAGTATTTT. It yields the protein CASSDLQGAPTDTQYF.

The genes are TRBV5-1 and TRBJ2-1; 9 nucleotides align to TRBD2. Germline CDR1 is SGHRS and CDR2 is YFSETQ. CDR3 length: 14 residues. Trimming at V came to 5 bases and at J to 6 bases, leaving 6 bases not matched to a gene. This CDR3 reads CASRIAGEGNEQFF. The CDR3 region has the DNA TGCGCCAGCAGGATAGCGGGAGAGGGCAATGAGCAGTTCTTC.

V usage is TRBV18 and J usage is TRBJ1-2; D is possibly TRBD1 (5 bases). The CDR3 totals 15 residues. Trimming left V 1 base short and J 4 bases short, with 13 bases between. Looked up from germline, CDR1 is KGHSH and CDR2 is LQKENI. CDR3 protein: CASSPLVDRPYGYTF. The CDR3 region has the DNA TGTGCCAGCTCACCACTGGTTGACAGACCCTATGGCTACACCTTC.

The chain is built from TRBV5-8 and TRBJ2-1; D is perhaps TRBD2 (5 bases). Germline V gene sequence: CDR1 SGHTS, CDR2 YDEGEE. The CDR3 totals 17 residues. The germline V and J ends were trimmed by 6 bases and 0 bases, with 19 bases remaining between them. The CDR3 DNA is TGTGCCAGCACCCGGCGGGCTCCGGGGTCCTCCTACAATGAGCAGTTCTTC. Translating it yields CASTRRAPGSSYNEQFF.

The CDR3 region is CASTRETGTRSYEQYF. CDR3 in DNA: TGTGCCAGTACCCGAGAGACGGGGACGCGGTCCTACGAGCAGTACTTC. The V and J genes are TRBV19 and TRBJ2-7; D may correspond to TRBD1 or TRBD2 (5 bases each). The length of the CDR3 is 16 residues. Trimming removed 7 bases at V and 1 base at J, with 20 bases between. Germline CDR1 LNHDA, CDR2 SQIVND (reference sequence).

The J gene is TRBJ1-2, the V gene TRBV5-1; 7 bases are a match to TRBD1. The CDR3 is 14 residues long. V lost 0 bases, J lost 5 bases, and 4 bases stayed unmatched. CDR1 is SGHRS, CDR2 YFSETQ, per germline. As DNA, the CDR3 is TGCGCCAGCAGCTTGGGACAGGGACCATATGGCTACACCTTC. Translation: CASSLGQGPYGYTF.

A note on this clone: The sample has other DNA sequences that encode this CDR3 too. The J gene is TRBJ1-5, the V gene TRBV7-9, with TRBD1 matching 8 bases. Germline V gives CDR1 SEHNR, CDR2 FQNEAQ (reference sequence). This CDR3 is 15 amino acids long. V shed 1 base and J 3 bases; nucleotides not matched to a gene: 2. CDR3 in amino acids: CASSLGQGSNQPQHF. DNA of the CDR3: TGTGCCAGCAGCTTAGGACAGGGGTCCAATCAGCCCCAGCATTTT.